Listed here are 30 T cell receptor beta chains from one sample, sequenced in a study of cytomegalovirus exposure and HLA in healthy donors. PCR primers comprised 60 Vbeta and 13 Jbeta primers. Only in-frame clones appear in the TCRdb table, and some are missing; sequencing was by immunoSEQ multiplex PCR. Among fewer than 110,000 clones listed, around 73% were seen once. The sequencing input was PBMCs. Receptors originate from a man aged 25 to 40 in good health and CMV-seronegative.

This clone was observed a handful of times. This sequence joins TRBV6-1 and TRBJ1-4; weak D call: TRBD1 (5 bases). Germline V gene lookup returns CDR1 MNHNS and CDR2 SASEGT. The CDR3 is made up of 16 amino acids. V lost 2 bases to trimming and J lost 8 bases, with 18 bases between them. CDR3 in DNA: TGTGCCAGCAGTGAATGGTCCGGCAGGGTTGGGGAAAAACTGTTTTTT. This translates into CASSEWSGRVGEKLFF.

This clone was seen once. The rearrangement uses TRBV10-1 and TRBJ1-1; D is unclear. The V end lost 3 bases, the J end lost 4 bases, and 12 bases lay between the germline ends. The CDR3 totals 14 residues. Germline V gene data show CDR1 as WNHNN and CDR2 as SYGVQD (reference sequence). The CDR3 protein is CASSDRSRGTEAFF. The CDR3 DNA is TGCGCCAGCAGTGACAGGTCGCGGGGCACTGAAGCTTTCTTT.

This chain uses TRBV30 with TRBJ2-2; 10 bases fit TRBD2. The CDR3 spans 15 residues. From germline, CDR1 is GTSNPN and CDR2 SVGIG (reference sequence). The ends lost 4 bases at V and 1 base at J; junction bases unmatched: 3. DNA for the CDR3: TGTGCCTGGAACAGACTAGCGGGGAACACCGGGGAGCTGTTTTTT. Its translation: CAWNRLAGNTGELFF.

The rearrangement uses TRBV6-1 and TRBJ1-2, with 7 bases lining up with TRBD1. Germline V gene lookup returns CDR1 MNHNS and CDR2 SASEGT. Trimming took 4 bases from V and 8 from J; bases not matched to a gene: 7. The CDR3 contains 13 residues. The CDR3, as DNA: TGTGCCAGCAGTGCTATAGGGGGCGAAGGCTACACCTTC. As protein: CASSAIGGEGYTF.

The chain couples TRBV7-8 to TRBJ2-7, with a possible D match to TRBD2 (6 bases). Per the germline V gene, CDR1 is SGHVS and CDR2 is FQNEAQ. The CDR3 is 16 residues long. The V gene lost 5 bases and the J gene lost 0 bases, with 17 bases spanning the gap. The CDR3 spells CASSVDPGLISYEQYF. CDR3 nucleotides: TGTGCCAGCAGCGTTGACCCGGGACTTATCTCCTACGAGCAGTACTTC.

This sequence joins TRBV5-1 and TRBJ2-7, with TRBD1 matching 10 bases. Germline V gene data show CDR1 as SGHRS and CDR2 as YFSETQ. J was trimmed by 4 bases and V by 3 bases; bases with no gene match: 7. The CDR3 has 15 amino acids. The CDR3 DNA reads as TGCGCCAGCAGCTCCGGGACAGGGGACGGATACGAGCAGTACTTC. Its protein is CASSSGTGDGYEQYF.

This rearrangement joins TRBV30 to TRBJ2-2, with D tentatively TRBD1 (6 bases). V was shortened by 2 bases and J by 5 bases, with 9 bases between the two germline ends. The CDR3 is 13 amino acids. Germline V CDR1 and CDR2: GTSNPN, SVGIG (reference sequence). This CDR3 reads CAWSWGRTGELFF. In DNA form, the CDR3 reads TGTGCCTGGAGTTGGGGGCGTACCGGGGAGCTGTTTTTT. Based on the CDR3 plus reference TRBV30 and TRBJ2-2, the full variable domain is SQTIHQWPATLVQPVGSPLSLECTVEGTSNPNLYWYRQAAGRGLQLLFYSVGIGQISSEVPQNLSASRPQDRQFILSSKKLLLSDSGFYLCAWSWGRTGELFFGEGSRLTVL.

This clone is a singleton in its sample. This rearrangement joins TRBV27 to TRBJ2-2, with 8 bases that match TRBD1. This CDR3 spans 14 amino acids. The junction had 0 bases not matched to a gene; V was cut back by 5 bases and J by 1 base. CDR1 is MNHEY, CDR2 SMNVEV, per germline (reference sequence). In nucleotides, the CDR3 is TGTGCCAGCAGTGGACAGGGGAACACCGGGGAGCTGTTTTTT. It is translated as CASSGQGNTGELFF.

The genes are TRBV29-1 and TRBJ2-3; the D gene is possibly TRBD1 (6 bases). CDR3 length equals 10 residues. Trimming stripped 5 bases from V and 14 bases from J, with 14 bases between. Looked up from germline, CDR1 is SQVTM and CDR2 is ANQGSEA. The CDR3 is CSVLRDKAYF. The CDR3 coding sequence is TGCAGCGTTCTTCGGGACAAGGCGTATTTT.

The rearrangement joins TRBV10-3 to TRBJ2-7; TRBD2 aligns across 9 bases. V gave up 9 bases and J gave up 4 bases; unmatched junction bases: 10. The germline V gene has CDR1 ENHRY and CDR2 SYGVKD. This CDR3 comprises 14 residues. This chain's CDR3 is CAISGGSARYEQYF. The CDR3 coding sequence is TGTGCCATTAGCGGGGGCTCAGCCCGATACGAGCAGTACTTC.

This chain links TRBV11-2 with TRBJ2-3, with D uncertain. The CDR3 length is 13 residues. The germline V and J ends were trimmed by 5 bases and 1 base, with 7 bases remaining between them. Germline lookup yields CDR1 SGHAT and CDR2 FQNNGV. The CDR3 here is CASSPEGTDTQYF. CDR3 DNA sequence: TGTGCCAGCAGCCCCGAGGGCACAGATACGCAGTATTTT.

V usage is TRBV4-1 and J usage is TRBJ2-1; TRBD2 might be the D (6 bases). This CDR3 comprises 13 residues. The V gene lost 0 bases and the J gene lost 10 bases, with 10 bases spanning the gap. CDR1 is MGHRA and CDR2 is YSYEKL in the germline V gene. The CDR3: CASSQDTREEQFF. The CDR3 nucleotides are TGCGCCAGCAGCCAAGATACTCGGGAGGAGCAGTTCTTC.

The CDR3 bases are TGTGCCAGTAGTATCTCAGGGACAGCTGGGTATGGCTACACCTTC. Residues: CASSISGTAGYGYTF. The chain carries TRBV19 and TRBJ1-2; 7 nucleotides match TRBD1. V lost 3 bases and J lost 5; bases outside the gene matches: 9. CDR1 is LNHDA and CDR2 is SQIVND in the germline V gene (reference sequence). There are 15 residues in the CDR3. The complete variable domain, with remaining parts taken from reference TRBV19 and TRBJ1-2, reads DGGITQSPKYLFRKEGQNVTLSCEQNLNHDAMYWYRQDPGQGLRLIYYSQIVNDFQKGDIAEGYSVSREKKESFPLTVTSAQKNPTAFYLCASSISGTAGYGYTFGSGTRLTVV.

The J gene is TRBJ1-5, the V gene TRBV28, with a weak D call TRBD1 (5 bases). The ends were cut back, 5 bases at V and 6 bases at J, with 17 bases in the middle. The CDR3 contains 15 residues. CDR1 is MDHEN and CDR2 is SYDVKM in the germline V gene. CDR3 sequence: CASSPLAIGGQPQHF. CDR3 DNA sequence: TGTGCCAGCAGTCCCTTAGCTATCGGGGGTCAGCCCCAGCATTTT. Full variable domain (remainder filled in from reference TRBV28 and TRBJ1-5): DVKVTQSSRYLVKRTGEKVFLECVQDMDHENMFWYRQDPGLGLRLIYFSYDVKMKEKGDIPEGYSVSREKKERFSLILESASTNQTSMYLCASSPLAIGGQPQHFGDGTRLSIL.

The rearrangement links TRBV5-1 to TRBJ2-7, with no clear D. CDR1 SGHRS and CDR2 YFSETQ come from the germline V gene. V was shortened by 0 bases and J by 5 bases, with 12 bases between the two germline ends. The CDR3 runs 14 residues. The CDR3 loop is CASSLGATIDEQYF. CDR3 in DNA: TGCGCCAGCAGCTTGGGGGCTACGATCGACGAGCAGTACTTC.

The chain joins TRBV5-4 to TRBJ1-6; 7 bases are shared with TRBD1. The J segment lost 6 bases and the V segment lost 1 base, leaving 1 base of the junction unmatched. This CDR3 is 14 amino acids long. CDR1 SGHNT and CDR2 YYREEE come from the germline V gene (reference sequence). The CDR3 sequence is CASSLRDSNSPLHF. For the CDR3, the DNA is TGTGCCAGCAGCTTGAGGGACAGTAATTCACCCCTCCACTTT.

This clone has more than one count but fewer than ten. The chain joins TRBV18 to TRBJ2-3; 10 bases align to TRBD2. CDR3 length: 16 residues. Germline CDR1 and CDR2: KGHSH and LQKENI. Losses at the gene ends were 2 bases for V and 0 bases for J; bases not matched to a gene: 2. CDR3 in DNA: TGTGCCAGCTCACCATGGACTAGCGGTAGCACAGATACGCAGTATTTT. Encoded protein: CASSPWTSGSTDTQYF.

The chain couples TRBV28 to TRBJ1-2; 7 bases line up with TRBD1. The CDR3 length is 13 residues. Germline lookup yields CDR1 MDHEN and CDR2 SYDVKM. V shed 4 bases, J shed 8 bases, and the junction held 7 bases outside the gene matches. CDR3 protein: CASSSRTGQGYTF. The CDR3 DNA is TGTGCCAGCAGTTCTAGGACAGGACAAGGCTACACCTTC.

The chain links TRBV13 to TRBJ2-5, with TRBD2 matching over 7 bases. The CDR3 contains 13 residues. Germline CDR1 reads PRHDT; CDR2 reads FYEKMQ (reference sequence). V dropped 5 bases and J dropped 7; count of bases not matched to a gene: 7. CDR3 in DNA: TGTGCCAGCAGCCCCGGGGAGGGTGGGACCCAGTACTTC. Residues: CASSPGEGGTQYF.

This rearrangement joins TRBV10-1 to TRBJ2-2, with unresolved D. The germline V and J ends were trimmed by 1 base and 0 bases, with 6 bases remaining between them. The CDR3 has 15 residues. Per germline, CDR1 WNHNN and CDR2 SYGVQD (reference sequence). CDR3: CASSELATNTGELFF. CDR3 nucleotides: TGCGCCAGCAGTGAGTTAGCTACGAACACCGGGGAGCTGTTTTTT.

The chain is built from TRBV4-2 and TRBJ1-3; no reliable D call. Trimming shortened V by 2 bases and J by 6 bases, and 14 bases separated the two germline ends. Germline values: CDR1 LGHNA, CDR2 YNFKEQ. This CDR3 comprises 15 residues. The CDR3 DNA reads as TGTGCCAGCAGCCAATTTAGGGAGACCCCAAACACCATATATTTT. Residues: CASSQFRETPNTIYF.

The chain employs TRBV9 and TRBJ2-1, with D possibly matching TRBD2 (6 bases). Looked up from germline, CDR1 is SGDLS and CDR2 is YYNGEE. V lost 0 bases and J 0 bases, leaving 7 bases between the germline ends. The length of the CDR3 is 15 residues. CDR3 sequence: CASSVVGGSYNEQFF. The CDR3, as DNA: TGTGCCAGCAGCGTAGTGGGGGGCTCCTACAATGAGCAGTTCTTC.

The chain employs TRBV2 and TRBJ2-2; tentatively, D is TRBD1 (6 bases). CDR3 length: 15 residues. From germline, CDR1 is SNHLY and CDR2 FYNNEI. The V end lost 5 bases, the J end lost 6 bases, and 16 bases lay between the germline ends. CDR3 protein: CASSSLRGSPGELFF. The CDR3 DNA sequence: TGTGCCAGCAGTTCCCTCAGGGGCTCCCCCGGGGAGCTGTTTTTT.

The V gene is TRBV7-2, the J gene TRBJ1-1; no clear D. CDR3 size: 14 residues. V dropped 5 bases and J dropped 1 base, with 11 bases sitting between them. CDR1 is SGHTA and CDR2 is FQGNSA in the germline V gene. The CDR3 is CASSTFPWNTEAFF. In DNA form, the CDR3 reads TGTGCCAGCAGCACATTCCCTTGGAACACTGAAGCTTTCTTT.

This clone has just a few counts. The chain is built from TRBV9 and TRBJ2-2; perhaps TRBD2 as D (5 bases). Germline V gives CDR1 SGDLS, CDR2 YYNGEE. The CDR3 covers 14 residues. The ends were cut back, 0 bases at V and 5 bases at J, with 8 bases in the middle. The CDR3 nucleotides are TGTGCCAGCAGCGTAGTTAGGGAGACCGGGGAGCTGTTTTTT. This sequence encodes CASSVVRETGELFF.

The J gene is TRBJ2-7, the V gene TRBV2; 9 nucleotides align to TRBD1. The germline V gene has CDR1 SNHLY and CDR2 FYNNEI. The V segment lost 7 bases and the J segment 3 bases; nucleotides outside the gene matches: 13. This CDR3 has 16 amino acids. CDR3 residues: CASNAPGTGFLYEQYF. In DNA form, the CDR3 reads TGTGCCAGCAATGCTCCCGGGACAGGGTTTCTCTACGAGCAGTACTTC.

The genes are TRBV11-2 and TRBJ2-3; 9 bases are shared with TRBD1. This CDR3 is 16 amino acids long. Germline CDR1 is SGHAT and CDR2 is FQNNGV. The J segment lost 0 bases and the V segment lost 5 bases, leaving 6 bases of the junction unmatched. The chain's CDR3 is CASSDLGQGSTDTQYF. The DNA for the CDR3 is TGTGCCAGCAGCGATCTGGGACAGGGCAGCACAGATACGCAGTATTTT.

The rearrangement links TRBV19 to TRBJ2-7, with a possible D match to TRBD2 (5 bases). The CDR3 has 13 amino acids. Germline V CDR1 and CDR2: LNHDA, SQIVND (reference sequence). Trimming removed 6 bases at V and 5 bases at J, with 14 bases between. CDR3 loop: CASRSNTEDEQYF. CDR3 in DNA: TGTGCCAGTAGGTCGAACACGGAGGACGAGCAGTACTTC.

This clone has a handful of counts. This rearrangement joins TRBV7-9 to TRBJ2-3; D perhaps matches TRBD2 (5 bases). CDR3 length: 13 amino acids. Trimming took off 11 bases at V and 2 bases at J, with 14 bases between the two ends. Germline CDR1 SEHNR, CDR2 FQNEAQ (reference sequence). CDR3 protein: CAVEAEITDTQYF. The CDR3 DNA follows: TGTGCCGTCGAAGCGGAGATCACAGATACGCAGTATTTT.

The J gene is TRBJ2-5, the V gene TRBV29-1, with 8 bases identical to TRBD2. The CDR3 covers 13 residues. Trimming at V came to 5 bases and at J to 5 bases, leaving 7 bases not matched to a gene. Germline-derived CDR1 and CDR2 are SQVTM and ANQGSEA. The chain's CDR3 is CSVRGGHVETQYF. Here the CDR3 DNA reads TGCAGCGTTCGGGGGGGTCACGTCGAGACCCAGTACTTC.